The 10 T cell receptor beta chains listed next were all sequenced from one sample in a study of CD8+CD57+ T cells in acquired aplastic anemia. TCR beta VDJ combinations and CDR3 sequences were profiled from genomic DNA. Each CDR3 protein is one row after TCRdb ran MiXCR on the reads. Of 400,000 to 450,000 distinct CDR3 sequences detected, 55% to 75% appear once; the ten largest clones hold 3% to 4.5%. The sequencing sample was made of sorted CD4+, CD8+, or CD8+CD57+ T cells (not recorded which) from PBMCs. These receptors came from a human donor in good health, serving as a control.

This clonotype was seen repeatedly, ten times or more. DNA of the CDR3: TGTGCCAGCAGCTCGGCGGGACAGGCGAATGAAAAACTGTTTTTT. Amino acid sequence: CASSSAGQANEKLFF. The J gene is TRBJ1-4, the V gene TRBV7-2, with TRBD1 matching over 8 bases. Germline V gene sequence: CDR1 SGHTA, CDR2 FQGNSA. The V segment lost 4 bases and the J segment 5 bases; nucleotides outside the gene matches: 6. The CDR3 contains 15 residues.

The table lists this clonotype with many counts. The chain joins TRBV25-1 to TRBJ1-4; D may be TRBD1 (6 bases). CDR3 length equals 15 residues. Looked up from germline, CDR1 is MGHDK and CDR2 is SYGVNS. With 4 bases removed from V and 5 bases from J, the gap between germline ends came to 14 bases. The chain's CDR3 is CASSGNRDFNEKLFF. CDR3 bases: TGTGCCAGCAGTGGTAACAGGGACTTCAATGAAAAACTGTTTTTT.

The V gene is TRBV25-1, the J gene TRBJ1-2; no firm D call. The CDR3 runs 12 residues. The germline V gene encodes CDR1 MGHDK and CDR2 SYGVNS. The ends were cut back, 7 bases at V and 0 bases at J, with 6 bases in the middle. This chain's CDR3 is CASMEANYGYTF. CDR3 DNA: TGTGCCAGCATGGAAGCTAACTATGGCTACACCTTC.

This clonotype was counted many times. The CDR3 sequence: CATSDRVDQPQHF. The CDR3 coding sequence is TGTGCCACCAGTGACCGGGTGGATCAGCCCCAGCATTTT. The chain uses TRBV24-1 and TRBJ1-5; no clear D. Germline values: CDR1 KGHDR, CDR2 SFDVKD. Trimming removed 4 bases at V and 5 bases at J, with 8 bases between. The CDR3 extends over 13 amino acids.

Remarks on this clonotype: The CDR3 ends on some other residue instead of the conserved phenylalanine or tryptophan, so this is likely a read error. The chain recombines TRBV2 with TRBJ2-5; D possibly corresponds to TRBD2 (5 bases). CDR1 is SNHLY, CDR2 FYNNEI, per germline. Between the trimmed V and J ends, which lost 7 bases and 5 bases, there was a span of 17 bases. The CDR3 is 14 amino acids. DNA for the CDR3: TGTGCCAGCACGAGCACAGCGGCGGCCGAGACCCAGTACTAC. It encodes CASTSTAAAETQYY.

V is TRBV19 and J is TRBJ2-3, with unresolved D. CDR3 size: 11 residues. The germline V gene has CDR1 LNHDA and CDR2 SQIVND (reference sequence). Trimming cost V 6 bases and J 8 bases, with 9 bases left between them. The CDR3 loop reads CASSILSTQYF. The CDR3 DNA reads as TGTGCCAGTAGCATCCTAAGTACGCAGTATTTT.

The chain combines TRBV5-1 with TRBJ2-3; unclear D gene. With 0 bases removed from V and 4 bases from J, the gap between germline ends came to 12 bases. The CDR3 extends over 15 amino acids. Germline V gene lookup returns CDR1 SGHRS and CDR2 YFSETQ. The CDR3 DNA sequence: TGCGCCAGCAGCTTGGGTTTTGGGAATTCAGATACGCAGTATTTT. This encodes CASSLGFGNSDTQYF.

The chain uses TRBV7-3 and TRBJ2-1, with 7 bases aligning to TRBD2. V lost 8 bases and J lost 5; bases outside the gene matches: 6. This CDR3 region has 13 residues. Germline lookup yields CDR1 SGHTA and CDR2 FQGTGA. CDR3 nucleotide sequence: TGTGCCAGCGGACCAGCGGGGAACAATGAGCAGTTCTTC. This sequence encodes CASGPAGNNEQFF.

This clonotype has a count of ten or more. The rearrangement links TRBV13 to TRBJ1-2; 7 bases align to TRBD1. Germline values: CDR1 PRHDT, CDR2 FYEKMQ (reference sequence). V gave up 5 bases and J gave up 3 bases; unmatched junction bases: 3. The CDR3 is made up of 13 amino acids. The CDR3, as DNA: TGTGCCAGCAGCCGGACAGGCGACTATGGCTACACCTTC. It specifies CASSRTGDYGYTF. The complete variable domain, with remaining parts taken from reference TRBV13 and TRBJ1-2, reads AAGVIQSPRHLIKEKRETATLKCYPIPRHDTVYWYQQGPGQDPQFLISFYEKMQSDKGSIPDRFSAQQFSDYHSELNMSSLELGDSALYFCASSRTGDYGYTFGSGTRLTVV.

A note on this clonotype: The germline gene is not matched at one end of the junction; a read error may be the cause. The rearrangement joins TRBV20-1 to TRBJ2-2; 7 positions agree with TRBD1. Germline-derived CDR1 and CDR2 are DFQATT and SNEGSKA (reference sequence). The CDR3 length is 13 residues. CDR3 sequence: CSVTGAYAGELLF. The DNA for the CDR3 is TGCAGCGTTACAGGGGCTTACGCCGGGGAGCTGCTTTTT.